Included here is one T cell receptor (beta chain) sequence, with context. Antigen: not known. V lost 0 bases to trimming and J lost 7 bases, with 11 bases between them. The germline V gene encodes CDR1 SGHRS and CDR2 YFSETQ. This CDR3 comprises 14 residues. These data come from a study of a mutant IDH1 vaccine in newly diagnosed glioma. Noted time point: week 5, during vaccination. A single vaccine dose contained 300 ug of mutant IDH1 20-mer peptide, and topical imiquimod was used with it. The astrocytomas were IDH1-mutant, ATRX-negative, and WHO grade 3 or 4. Sequencing was performed with immunoSEQ multiplex PCR; in TCRdb, only in-frame clones are kept and a portion is missing. Here the sample spans about 83,000 clones, about 91% being singletons.

The sample in question was PBMCs, obtained from a glioma patient whose treatment included an IDH1 peptide vaccine. The TCR originated in a woman in her forties or fifties with glioma. The chain has TRBV5-1 and TRBJ2-1; no firm D call. The CDR3 here is CASSLDLPRNEQFF. The CDR3 nucleotides read TGCGCCAGCAGCTTGGATCTCCCAAGGAATGAGCAGTTCTTC.